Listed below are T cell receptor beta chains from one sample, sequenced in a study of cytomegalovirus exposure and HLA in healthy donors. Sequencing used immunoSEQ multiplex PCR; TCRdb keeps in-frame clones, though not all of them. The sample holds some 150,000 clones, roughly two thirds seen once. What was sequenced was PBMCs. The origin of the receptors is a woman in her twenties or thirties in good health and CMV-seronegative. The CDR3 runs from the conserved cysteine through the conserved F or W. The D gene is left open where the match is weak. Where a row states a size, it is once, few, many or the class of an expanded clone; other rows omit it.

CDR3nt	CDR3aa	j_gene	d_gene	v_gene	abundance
TGTGCCAGTAGTACGTTGTCACAGGCGGGGTGGACTGAAGCTTTCTTT	CASSTLSQAGWTEAFF	TRBJ1-1	-	TRBV19	once
TGTGCCAGCAGCTTAGAGTCAGGGCGGTTGGGGGAAAAACTGTTTTTT	CASSLESGRLGEKLFF	TRBJ1-4	-	TRBV7-6	-
TGTGCCATCAGTGAGTTAAGGGCCAGCGGGCTTTATGGCTACACCTTC	CAISELRASGLYGYTF	TRBJ1-2	-	TRBV10-3	-
TGTGCCAGTAGTGATGGGGCAGGACTAGTCGGTGAGCAGTTCTTC	CASSDGAGLVGEQFF	TRBJ2-1	TRBD2	TRBV19	-
TGTGCCAGCAGCTCCAAAGGGCTACAGGGGGAGACCCAGTACTTC	CASSSKGLQGETQYF	TRBJ2-5	TRBD1	TRBV7-3	-
TGTGCCAGCAGTCCAATGGGGACTAGTTTCTACGAGCAGTACTTC	CASSPMGTSFYEQYF	TRBJ2-7	TRBD2	TRBV27	few
TGTGCCAGCAGCTGGCCGGAGGCCTATGGCTACACCTTC	CASSWPEAYGYTF	TRBJ1-2	-	TRBV5-4	-
TGTGCCAGCAGCTCCCCGGGGCGGGGTTACAATGAGCAGTTCTTC	CASSSPGRGYNEQFF	TRBJ2-1	-	TRBV6-5	-
TGTGCCAGCAGCCGGGAGTGGGGAAACTACGAGCAGTACTTC	CASSREWGNYEQYF	TRBJ2-7	-	TRBV7-9	-
TGTGCCAGCAGTGCGCAGGGGGAGGCTTTCTTT	CASSAQGEAFF	TRBJ1-1	TRBD1	TRBV9	once
TGTGCCAGCAGCTTTGGGACTAGCGGGGGGGTCTACAATGAGCAGTTCTTC	CASSFGTSGGVYNEQFF	TRBJ2-1	TRBD2	TRBV13	-
TGCAGCGTTGGGACTAGCGGGAGGGCAAGTGAGCAGTTCTTC	CSVGTSGRASEQFF	TRBJ2-1	TRBD2	TRBV29-1	few
TGCAGCGTCGGGACTAGCGGGAACACCGGGGAGCTGTTTTTT	CSVGTSGNTGELFF	TRBJ2-2	TRBD2	TRBV29-1	-
TGTGCCAGCAGCCCGACTAGCGGAGGCTACACTGAGCAGTTCTTC	CASSPTSGGYTEQFF	TRBJ2-1	TRBD2	TRBV7-2	once
TGTGCCAGCAGTGACCCAGGACAGGGCAATCAGCCCCAGCATTTT	CASSDPGQGNQPQHF	TRBJ1-5	TRBD1	TRBV25-1	-
TGCGCCAGCAGCCTAACAGGGGATCAGCCCCAGCATTTT	CASSLTGDQPQHF	TRBJ1-5	TRBD1	TRBV4-1	-
TGTGCCAGCAGCTTAGCCGGAGACTCCTACGAGCAGTACTTC	CASSLAGDSYEQYF	TRBJ2-7	-	TRBV11-1	-
TGTGCCATCAGATCGGACAGGGGGACTGAAGCTTTCTTT	CAIRSDRGTEAFF	TRBJ1-1	TRBD1	TRBV10-3	-
TGTGCCAGCAGCGTTCATACAGGGGGGGAGACCCAGTACTTC	CASSVHTGGETQYF	TRBJ2-5	TRBD1	TRBV9	-
TGCGCCAGCAGCTTGGAGGGGCACGGAAACACCATATATTTT	CASSLEGHGNTIYF	TRBJ1-3	-	TRBV5-1	few
TGCAGCGTTCGGGTGAACACCGGGGAGCTGTTTTTT	CSVRVNTGELFF	TRBJ2-2	-	TRBV29-1	-
TGCAGCGTGGGACAGGGCAGCTCTGGGGCCAACGTCCTGACTTTC	CSVGQGSSGANVLTF	TRBJ2-6	TRBD1	TRBV29-1	-
TGTGCCAGCAGCCTCACGCGCGGGGATATGGGGCCCTACAATGAGCAGTTCTTC	CASSLTRGDMGPYNEQFF	TRBJ2-1	-	TRBV4-2	-
TGTGCCAGCAGCCCTGGCGGGGGGCGATTGGCTTTCTTT	CASSPGGGRLAFF	TRBJ1-1	-	TRBV9	-
TGTGCCAGCAGCGCGCTGACAGGGGGAGCAAACACCATATATTTT	CASSALTGGANTIYF	TRBJ1-3	TRBD1	TRBV9	-
TGTGCCAGCAGACTCGTACCAAATCAGCCCCAGCATTTT	CASRLVPNQPQHF	TRBJ1-5	-	TRBV27	-
TGCGCCAGCAGCCAAGATCCCAGAGATACGCAGTATTTT	CASSQDPRDTQYF	TRBJ2-3	-	TRBV4-3	-
TGTGCCAGCAGTGCCGTGAGCTCCTACGAGCAGTACTTC	CASSAVSSYEQYF	TRBJ2-7	-	TRBV2	-
TGCAGCGTCAAAGGTGGGACTCACCTAGGCGGCTACACCTTC	CSVKGGTHLGGYTF	TRBJ1-2	-	TRBV29-1	once
TGTGCCAGCAGTTTGTTGTCGGCGGGAGGGAGGTACGAGCAGTACTTC	CASSLLSAGGRYEQYF	TRBJ2-7	TRBD2	TRBV28	once
TGTGCCAGCAGTTATCGCTATGGTTATCCCTACGAGCAGTACTTC	CASSYRYGYPYEQYF	TRBJ2-7	-	TRBV27	-
TGTGCCAGCAGCTTACAGGGGGCCCCAGAGACCCAGTACTTC	CASSLQGAPETQYF	TRBJ2-5	TRBD1	TRBV11-1	-
TGTGCCATCAGTCAGGGCGCTTCATCGCTTGAAGCTTTCTTT	CAISQGASSLEAFF	TRBJ1-1	-	TRBV10-3	-
TGTGCCAGCAGCTTAAAAACGGATTCACCCCTCCACTTT	CASSLKTDSPLHF	TRBJ1-6	-	TRBV7-2	few
TGTGCCATCAGTAGGACCCGGGGACAGGGGGCAATAGCGGAACTACAAGAGACCCAGTACTTC	CAISRTRGQGAIAELQETQYF	TRBJ2-5	TRBD1	TRBV10-3	-
TGTGCCATCATGGGGGCTGGGGAGCTGTTTTTT	CAIMGAGELFF	TRBJ2-2	-	TRBV10-3	few
TGTGCCAGCAGTTTTCTTGATACGGGGGGCGCCCGAGAGACCCAGTACTTC	CASSFLDTGGARETQYF	TRBJ2-5	-	TRBV28	-
TGTGCCAGCAGCTTAGGCGGGGAGTACGAGCAGTACTTC	CASSLGGEYEQYF	TRBJ2-7	-	TRBV11-2	-
TGTGCCAGCAGCTTCGCGGGAGGCGCCTACGAGCAGTACTTC	CASSFAGGAYEQYF	TRBJ2-7	TRBD2	TRBV7-2	-
TGTGCCAGCAGCTTGGACAGGGAGCAGTACTTC	CASSLDREQYF	TRBJ2-7	-	TRBV5-6	-
TGCAGCGCCGGGACTACTAACACCGGGGAGCTGTTTTTT	CSAGTTNTGELFF	TRBJ2-2	TRBD2	TRBV29-1	-
TGTGCCAGCTCATCTGTAGCGGGCTACTACGAGCAGTACTTC	CASSSVAGYYEQYF	TRBJ2-7	TRBD2	TRBV18	-
TGTGCCAGCAGTGGGACTAGCGGGATCAGTGAGCAGTTCTTC	CASSGTSGISEQFF	TRBJ2-1	TRBD2	TRBV2	-
TGTGCCAGCAGCCCGGGAAGTCACTATGGCTACACCTTC	CASSPGSHYGYTF	TRBJ1-2	-	TRBV5-6	-
TGCGCCAGCAGCCAAGACACCGGGACAGGCAACAACGGTGACAATTCACCCCTCCACTTT	CASSQDTGTGNNGDNSPLHF	TRBJ1-6	TRBD1	TRBV4-1	-
TGTGCCATCAGCCTACAGGGGGCGGACACTGAAGCTTTCTTT	CAISLQGADTEAFF	TRBJ1-1	TRBD1	TRBV10-3	few
TGTGCCAGCAGTATTGGGGGGGGCATTGAGACCCAGTACTTC	CASSIGGGIETQYF	TRBJ2-5	-	TRBV27	-
TGTGCCAGCAGCCCTCAGGGGATAGATACGCAGTATTTT	CASSPQGIDTQYF	TRBJ2-3	-	TRBV7-2	-
TGCAGCGTTGTATGGGCAGCAACTAATGAAAAACTGTTTTTT	CSVVWAATNEKLFF	TRBJ1-4	-	TRBV29-1	-
TGTGCCAGCAGTACTAGAGGACAGGGGGCGTCACCCCTCCACTTT	CASSTRGQGASPLHF	TRBJ1-6	TRBD1	TRBV28	once
TGTGCCAGCAGTGACCGTAGCGGGGGGAACGAGCAGTACTTC	CASSDRSGGNEQYF	TRBJ2-7	TRBD2	TRBV2	few
TGTGCCAGCTCACCTTCAGTTCTAGACGGCCACGAGCAGTACTTC	CASSPSVLDGHEQYF	TRBJ2-7	-	TRBV18	-
TGTGCCAGCAGCCAAGACAACACCAGGGCCGACACCGGGGAGCTGTTTTTT	CASSQDNTRADTGELFF	TRBJ2-2	-	TRBV4-2	-
TGTGCCAGCATGGCGGGGAACACTGAAGCTTTCTTT	CASMAGNTEAFF	TRBJ1-1	-	TRBV6-6	few
TGCAGCGTTGAAAAGCTTTCCTATAATGGCTACACCTTC	CSVEKLSYNGYTF	TRBJ1-2	-	TRBV29-1	-
TGTGCCAGCAGGGTAGCTTCTGGAGGTGAGCAGTTCTTC	CASRVASGGEQFF	TRBJ2-1	-	TRBV6-1	-
TGTGCCAGCAGCTTAGGCTCCGCGGGGCATACTACCTACGAGCAGTACTTC	CASSLGSAGHTTYEQYF	TRBJ2-7	-	TRBV7-6	-
TGTGCCAGTAGTATAGCTCTCTCAGGACAGGGGTACAATGAGCAGTTCTTC	CASSIALSGQGYNEQFF	TRBJ2-1	TRBD1	TRBV19	-